These T cell receptor beta chains were read from a single sample in a study of control samples from healthy donors and cancer patients. Sequenced by immunoSEQ multiplex PCR; TCRdb stores in-frame clones only, minus some. In the table there are around 110,000 clones, around 87% of which are singletons. The sequenced material came from PBMCs. These receptors came from a woman aged 45 to 65 with colorectal cancer. CDR3s include the opening cysteine and the closing phenylalanine or tryptophan. D genes are given only for firm matches. Rows give clone size only sometimes, using once, few, many, or a class for an expanded clone.

>NA|TRBJ2-5|NA|TRBV9
TGTGCCAGCAGCGTAGCGGGGGGCGCGGAGACCCAGTACTTC
CASSVAGGAETQYF
>NA|TRBJ1-1|once|TRBV11-2
TGTGCCAGCAAGGTGGAAGGCGTGAACACTGAAGCTTTCTTT
CASKVEGVNTEAFF
>NA|TRBJ1-1|once|TRBV5-1
TGCGCCAGCAGCTTGGGGACGGATGGCCTGAATACTGAAGCTTTCTTT
CASSLGTDGLNTEAFF
>TRBD1|TRBJ2-1|NA|TRBV7-8
TGTGCCAGCAGCCCCGGACAGGTACACAATGAGCAGTTCTTC
CASSPGQVHNEQFF
>NA|TRBJ1-4|few|TRBV2
TGTGCCACCCAGCCGGGAACCACGGGAGAAAAACTGTTTTTT
CATQPGTTGEKLFF
>NA|TRBJ1-4|NA|TRBV3-1/TRBV3-2
TGTGCCAGCAGCCAAGTAGATCAGGGCAAGGAAAAACTGTTTTTT
CASSQVDQGKEKLFF
>TRBD1|TRBJ1-5|once|TRBV7-8
TGTGCCAGCAGCTCCTCCCTGGGACAGTTTAGCAATCAGCCCCAGCATTTT
CASSSSLGQFSNQPQHF
>NA|TRBJ2-7|NA|TRBV25-1
TGTGCCAGCATCGGACCCCCAAACTACGAGCAGTACTTC
CASIGPPNYEQYF
>NA|TRBJ2-1|NA|TRBV7-3
TGTGCCAGCTCGACCCAACGGACGAGCAATGAGCAGTTCTTC
CASSTQRTSNEQFF
>NA|TRBJ2-5|NA|TRBV9
TGTGCCAGCAGCGAGGGGGGGACGCAAGAGACCCAGTACTTC
CASSEGGTQETQYF
>NA|TRBJ2-2|NA|TRBV3-1/TRBV3-2
TGTGCCAGCAGACACTCTTTACGGGAACGAACCGGGGAGCTGTTTTTT
CASRHSLRERTGELFF
>NA|TRBJ1-1|NA|TRBV5-1
TGCGCCAGCAGACCACAGGGTGGCACTGAAGCTTTCTTT
CASRPQGGTEAFF
>NA|TRBJ2-3|NA|TRBV11-2
TGCGCCAGCAGCTTACAAGTCACAGATACGCAGTATTTT
CASSLQVTDTQYF
>NA|TRBJ2-7|NA|TRBV7-2
TGTGCCAGCAGCCCTCCCGCGGGACCCGGTTCCTACGAGCAGTACTTC
CASSPPAGPGSYEQYF